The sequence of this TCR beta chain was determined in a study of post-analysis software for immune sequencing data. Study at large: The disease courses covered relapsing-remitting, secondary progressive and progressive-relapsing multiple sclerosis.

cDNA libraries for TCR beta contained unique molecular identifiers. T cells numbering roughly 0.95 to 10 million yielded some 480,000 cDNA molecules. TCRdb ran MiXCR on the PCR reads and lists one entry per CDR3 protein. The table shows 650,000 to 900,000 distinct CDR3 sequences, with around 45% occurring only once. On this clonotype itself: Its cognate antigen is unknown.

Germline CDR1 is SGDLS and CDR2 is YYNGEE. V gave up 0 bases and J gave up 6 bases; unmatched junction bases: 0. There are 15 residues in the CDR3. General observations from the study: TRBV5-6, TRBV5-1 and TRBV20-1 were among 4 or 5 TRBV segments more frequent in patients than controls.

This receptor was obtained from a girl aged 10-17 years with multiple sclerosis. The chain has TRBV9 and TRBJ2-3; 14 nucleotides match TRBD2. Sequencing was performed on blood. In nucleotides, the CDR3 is TGTGCCAGCAGCGTAGGGACTAGCGGGAGGGATACGCAGTATTTT. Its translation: CASSVGTSGRDTQYF.